The source of this TCR beta chain is a study of cytomegalovirus exposure and HLA in healthy donors. Overall study: HLA-typed donors were the source of 83 million or so unique TCRs, which an early data release held.

Absent from the records is this donor's CMV serostatus. This CDR3 is 14 amino acids long. From germline, CDR1 is GTSNPN and CDR2 SVGIG (reference sequence). V lost 5 bases and J 7 bases, leaving 20 bases between the germline ends. Use of 60 Vbeta and 13 Jbeta primers characterized the PCR. The data were produced by immunoSEQ multiplex PCR, yet TCRdb's version contains in-frame clones alone and is incomplete. This sample has over 200,000 clones, with more than 75% found just once. The chain links TRBV30 to TRBJ1-2; D call uncertain. Sequenced sample: PBMCs. The receptor's source is a human donor in good health. CDR3 nucleotide sequence: TGTGCCTGGGGTAGGCCTCCTTACGGGAGTGGCTACACCTTC. Its protein product is CAWGRPPYGSGYTF.